This TCR beta chain was captured by sequencing in a study of T cell repertoires in cytomegalovirus infection. TCRdb ran MiXCR on the reads and lists one entry per CDR3 protein. This table has about 130,000 distinct CDR3 sequences, more than 20% appearing once. Only a few counts were recorded for this clonotype. The antigen is not known. Trimming removed 7 bases from V and 4 bases from J; junction bases left unmatched: 6. The CDR3 is 15 amino acids. Germline CDR1 is LNHDA and CDR2 is SQIVND (reference sequence). The TCR originated in a human donor in good health (CMV status not recorded). Some clones in this sample may be carry-over from other donors' samples. This chain joins TRBV19 and TRBJ2-2, with 10 bases identical to TRBD1. What was sequenced was PBMCs, sequenced either directly or after in vitro stimulation (not recorded which). CDR3 in amino acids: CASIDRGRGTGELFF. The DNA of the CDR3 is TGTGCCAGTATTGACAGGGGGCGCGGCACCGGGGAGCTGTTTTTT. Full variable domain (outside the CDR3, taken from reference TRBV19 and TRBJ2-2): DGGITQSPKYLFRKEGQNVTLSCEQNLNHDAMYWYRQDPGQGLRLIYYSQIVNDFQKGDIAEGYSVSREKKESFPLTVTSAQKNPTAFYLCASIDRGRGTGELFFGEGSRLTVL.